These T cell receptor beta chains were read from a single sample in a study of Ad26.COV2.S vaccination and SARS-CoV-2 variants. TCRdb's table, derived via immunoSEQ multiplex PCR, lists solely in-frame clones and lacks some. The table lists hundreds of thousands of clones, about 86% of them singletons. Sequenced here: peripheral blood, sampled in a trial of Ad26.COV2.S vaccine versus placebo. The receptors were sampled from a person aged 18-65 years who received the Ad26.COV2.S COVID-19 vaccine or a placebo. Both conserved end residues are part of each CDR3. A D gene is named only where the DNA matches it firmly. The size of a clone is reported for some rows only, either as once, few or many, or as a class for expanded clones.

few TRBJ2-1 TRBV7-9 TRBD2 TGTGCCAGCAGCCCAAAAACTAGCGGGGGTTACAATGAGCAGTTCTTC CASSPKTSGGYNEQFF
- TRBJ2-2 TRBV10-3 - TGTGCCATCGGGGGCGGGGTACGGGGCACCGGGGAGCTGTTTTTT CAIGGGVRGTGELFF
- TRBJ1-2 TRBV28 - TGTGCCAGCAGTTTGGGTTTTGGCGTAGCTAACTATGGCTACACCTTC CASSLGFGVANYGYTF
- TRBJ2-3 TRBV25-1 - TGTGCCAGCAGGGGTCCCCTAGACGGTACGCAGTATTTT CASRGPLDGTQYF
- TRBJ1-2 TRBV25-1 - TGTGCCAGCAGTGAACCAGGGGAGGTATATGGCTACACCTTC CASSEPGEVYGYTF
many TRBJ2-1 TRBV20-1 - TGCAGTGCTAGTTTAGCGGACAATGAGCAGTTCTTC CSASLADNEQFF
- TRBJ1-6 TRBV5-4 - TGTGCCAGCAGCTTGTGGGCCGCCAGCTCCTATAATTCACCCCTCCACTTT CASSLWAASSYNSPLHF
- TRBJ2-5 TRBV6-2/TRBV6-3 TRBD1 TGTGCCAGCAGTTTGGACAGGGGGGGAGAGACCCAGTACTTC CASSLDRGGETQYF
many TRBJ1-2 TRBV18 - TGTGCCAGCTCGAGGGGAGCGCAATATGGCTACACCTTC CASSRGAQYGYTF
- TRBJ2-7 TRBV9 - TGTGCCAGCAGCGTAGGCGGGCCCACCTACGAGCAGTACTTC CASSVGGPTYEQYF
few TRBJ1-6 TRBV9 - TGTGCCAGCCGAAACCGGGACACGAGGAATTCACCCCTCCACTTT CASRNRDTRNSPLHF
- TRBJ1-2 TRBV18 - TGTGCCAGCTCACCCCCAGAGGTTGTGAGCTACACCTTC CASSPPEVVSYTF